This TCR beta chain was profiled in a study of a mutant IDH1 vaccine in newly diagnosed glioma (dated by TCRdb to the early 2020s). Concerning the study at large: Eight vaccinations were administered to patients in weeks 1, 3, 5, 7, 11, 15, 19 and 23, corresponding to visits V03 through V10. Before enrollment, patients had received standard therapy of radiotherapy alone, temozolomide alone, or radiochemotherapy with temozolomide; most received the combination. For exploratory analyses, longitudinal TCRB deep sequencing was carried out in more than 20 treated patients wherever samples were available. Vaccination started 4-6 weeks after radiotherapy alone, or was given together with temozolomide cycles in the groups whose treatment included chemotherapy. Of the roughly 33 treated patients, approximately 62% were male and 37.5% were female, and the mean age was approximately 39 years. Six visits were used for peripheral blood collection: V03 (baseline), V05, V07, V10, V12 and V13.

The time point label of this sample denotes: week 11, during vaccination. Every vaccine dose consisted of 300 ug of a 20-mer mutant IDH1 peptide in Montanide, administered subcutaneously together with topical imiquimod. Newly diagnosed WHO grade 3 or 4 IDH1-mutant astrocytomas showing loss of nuclear ATRX were present in the donors. The samples were drawn from NOA16, a multicentre, single-arm, open-label phase I trial in Germany that tested a mutant IDH1 peptide vaccine in humans for the first time. Genomic DNA for TCRB sequencing was isolated from EDTA blood with the DNeasy Blood and Tissue Kit. General study outcomes and caveats: No apparent relationship was observed between pseudoprogression and alterations in the top peripheral T cell clonotypes detected by TCRB sequencing. The authors noted that analyses of patient blood samples could not be reproduced because of sample limitations. Selection of PBMC samples for TCRB deep sequencing was based on availability. Immune responses induced by the vaccine were seen in roughly 92% of patients across multiple MHC alleles.

About this clone itself: The antigen it binds to is not known. No base quality information exists; no much larger clone differs at one position.

The library was built by means of the immunoSEQ multiplex PCR assay. Rearranged TCR beta chain sequences were amplified with the hsTCRB Kit following the manufacturer's protocol. Sequencing of TCRB libraries was carried out on an Illumina MiSeq. As for how the authors treated the data: The proprietary platform of the kit vendor was used for demultiplexing, trimming and gene mapping. This is the immuneACCESS table as TCRdb keeps it, with only in-frame sequences that have V and J called. A part of the clones is gone; compared with another copy, unresolved V genes explain less than half, and the rest is unexplained. V and J calls and clone size are copied from that table; D and trimming were computed from the DNA. The sample records 120,000 or so clones, roughly 75% of which are singletons. The ten largest clonotypes hold around 5.5% of the sample. V and J are trimmed by 5 bases and 0 bases, and the gene matches miss 6 bases of the junction. The germline V gene (reference sequence) supplies CDR1 LNHDA and CDR2 SQIVND. The CDR3 covers 15 residues, taking in both the cysteine and the phenylalanine. The retained sequence is limited to the CDR3, 45 bases, with the frame set at the first base.

This specimen consisted of PBMCs, obtained from a glioma patient whose treatment included an IDH1 peptide vaccine. The chain joins TRBV19 to TRBJ2-7, and 8 junctional nucleotides match TRBD1. This receptor was obtained from a middle-aged man with glioma. In nucleotides, the sequence is TGTGCCAGTAGTGTGCATGGACAGGGCTCCTACGAGCAGTACTTC. Translated, it gives CASSVHGQGSYEQYF.